This TCR beta chain was retrieved from a study of T-cell reconstitution after alpha-beta-depleted transplantation in children. General observations from the study: From newly produced T cells came most of the T-cell counts and diversity one year after transplant. As was reported, about two months after transplant, alpha-beta T cells came from several hundred expanded graft clones.

This CDR3 is built from 13 residues. The V gene's germline CDR1 is LNHNV and CDR2 YYDKDF (reference sequence). The V end lost 0 bases, the J end lost 5 bases, and 4 bases lay between the germline ends. Using unique molecular identifiers, the investigators prepared the TCRbeta library. TCRdb ran MiXCR on the PCR reads and lists one entry per CDR3 protein. The sample has 500,000 or so distinct CDR3 sequences, over 10% seen once. In its sample, this clonotype was seen many times. The antigen is undetermined. The rearrangement joins TRBV15 to TRBJ1-4; D gene uncertain. This receptor was taken from a female patient aged 2-9 years who had a stem cell transplant for aplastic anemia, so the T cells may come from the graft donor. The sample consisted of PBMCs, mostly from graft donor cells, taken 180 days after TCRalphabeta/CD19-depleted stem cell transplant. CDR3 sequence (DNA): TGTGCCACCAGCAGAGAGGGAAATGAAAAACTGTTTTTT. Its protein is CATSREGNEKLFF.